This TCR beta chain was captured by sequencing in a study of beta chain features in type 1 diabetes (dated by TCRdb to 2016 to 2019). For the wider study: Patients and healthy donors did not differ in mean age, gender distribution, total cell number or subset yield. In the study, TCRB repertoires of sorted circulating CD4+ T cell subsets from recently diagnosed type 1 diabetes patients were compared with those of matched healthy donors. A total of approximately 99,000,000 sorted cells were examined across all samples, and RNA yield correlated strongly with the number of cells per subset. Naive and central memory subsets were obtained from all 30 or so donors, but regulatory and stem cell-like memory subsets were isolated from only 8 patients and roughly eight healthy donors. General findings and caveats noted by the study authors: At VDJ recombination sites, type 1 diabetes patients had fewer insertions and more deleted nucleotides, which implies abnormalities in thymic rearrangement. In all four CD4+ subsets, TCRB CDR3 length was moderately but significantly shorter in type 1 diabetes patients. Naive, central memory and regulatory TCRB repertoires appeared more similar among patients than among healthy donors. Shorter templates might have been favored by PCR, but patient and control samples were amplified and corrected together, so both groups would have been affected equally by any skew. Because cDNA was sequenced instead of genomic DNA, activated cells with high expression could be over-represented, although the groups did not differ in activation or CD3 levels. Because the HLA sub-analyses included only small numbers of individuals, any influence of HLA type on TCRB rearrangement was left unresolved.

There are a few counts of this clone. Its antigen remains unidentified. Nothing much larger sits one base from this clone, and base qualities are not available. The CDR3, cysteine through phenylalanine, is 15 amino acids long. CDR3 DNA only is kept here, 45 bases in frame from base 1. The germline V gene (reference sequence) provides CDR1 LNHNV and CDR2 YYDKDF. The junction shows trimming of 1 base on V and 6 bases on J, plus 14 bases between the germline ends. Each donor gave one peripheral blood draw, approximately 100 mL on average, collected into heparinised tubes. Using a panel that included CD45RO, CCR7, CD25, CD127, CD95 and CD27, naive, central memory, regulatory and stem cell-like memory CD4+ T cells were sorted on a BD FACSAria II. Every sorted population had a purity above 98%. PBMCs were isolated immediately by Lymphoprep density gradient centrifugation and stained directly without culture. So that batch effects would be minimized, each experiment stained and sorted samples in pairs, pairing one healthy donor with one patient.

The entire isolated RNA was reverse transcribed using the High Capacity cDNA Reverse Transcription Kit, and thus expressed TCRB transcripts were sequenced. Deep immunoSEQ sequencing was applied to naive, central memory and regulatory T cell samples, giving an average of about 3.7 million total reads per sample. Sorted cells were lysed in RLT buffer and RNA was extracted with DNase-treated RNeasy Micro or Mini kits, depending on cell number. Each cell subset was processed on its own to prevent cross-contamination, while patient and healthy donor samples were processed together. TCRB sequences were amplified from cDNA with the immunoSEQ multiplex PCR, producing 87-bp fragments spanning the CDR3 region. Amplicons were sequenced on the Illumina HiSeq platform. The authors processed their data as follows. Synthetic template baselines were used to correct PCR bias computationally, reads within Hamming distance 2 were collapsed, and singletons that could not be merged were discarded. Reads were aligned to IMGT to assign V, D and J genes, CDR3 length, and insertions or deletions at six rearrangement sites. Within each subset, clonotype counts were normalized to sorted cell number, and only after that were true diversity and Gini coefficients computed with the tcR R package. The overlap coefficient, calculated on TCRB nucleotide sequences, was used to measure repertoire sharing. Out-of-frame TCRB sequences from naive cells were analyzed to stand in for the pre-selection repertoire. TCRdb retrieved this table from immuneACCESS and kept in-frame rearrangements only. Not all clones are present; in checked studies, unresolved V genes account for under half, and no reason is known for the remainder. V, J and clone size are taken as reported in that table, and D and trimming were inferred from the DNA itself. In this sample the table shows under 450,000 clones, more than 13% of which occur a single time. The top ten clonotypes cover 0.019% of the sample.

The TCR comes from a young woman in good health. What was sequenced was naive CD4+ T cells from blood. Per the publication, the cell subset or site label means: true naive CD4+ T cells. The sequence joins TRBV15 to TRBJ2-3; tentative D gene TRBD2, with 6 bases matching. The nucleotide sequence is TGTGCCACCAGCAGAGGTGGCGGGGCCGGGGATACGCAGTATTTT. This codes for CATSRGGGAGDTQYF.